A selection of T cell receptor beta chains follows, all from one sample in a study of T cells after yellow fever vaccination. MiXCR, applied by TCRdb to the 5' RACE reads, yields one record per CDR3 protein. This sample has a few hundred thousand distinct CDR3 sequences; about a sixth occur once, and the top ten carry roughly 17%. Sample: PBMCs, taken around 5 days after the first yellow fever vaccination. All receptors come from a man between 18 and 35 years old who received the YFV17D yellow fever vaccine. Each CDR3 is given with its conserved first and last residue. The order of the fields is J gene, D gene, V gene, clone size, CDR3 protein, CDR3 DNA. A D gene is named only where the DNA matches it firmly. Expanded clones get a size class; other rows say once, few or many, or leave the size out.

J gene: TRBJ2-3; D gene: TRBD2; V gene: TRBV7-9; clone size: NA; CDR3 protein: CAIPTTGTRGDTQYF; CDR3 DNA: TGTGCCATCCCTACAACCGGGACTAGGGGAGATACGCAGTATTTT
J gene: TRBJ2-7; D gene: TRBD1; V gene: TRBV6-1; clone size: NA; CDR3 protein: CASGQGTSYEQYF; CDR3 DNA: TGTGCCAGCGGACAGGGGACGTCATACGAGCAGTACTTC
J gene: TRBJ1-2; D gene: TRBD1; V gene: TRBV7-2; clone size: NA; CDR3 protein: CASSLDRDWDGYTF; CDR3 DNA: TGTGCCAGCAGCTTGGACAGGGATTGGGATGGCTACACCTTC
J gene: TRBJ1-6; D gene: NA; V gene: TRBV6-1; clone size: few; CDR3 protein: CASSEGDRPLHF; CDR3 DNA: TGTGCCAGCAGTGAAGGGGATCGGCCCCTCCACTTT
J gene: TRBJ2-5; D gene: NA; V gene: TRBV29-1; clone size: once; CDR3 protein: CSVADSEYNQETQYF; CDR3 DNA: TGCAGCGTTGCCGATTCGGAGTATAACCAAGAGACCCAGTACTTC
J gene: TRBJ1-2; D gene: TRBD1; V gene: TRBV10-3; clone size: NA; CDR3 protein: CAIRNQGANDYGYTF; CDR3 DNA: TGTGCCATCAGGAATCAGGGGGCCAACGACTATGGCTACACCTTC
J gene: TRBJ2-5; D gene: NA; V gene: TRBV14; clone size: NA; CDR3 protein: CASSHDIFQETQYF; CDR3 DNA: TGTGCCAGCAGCCATGACATCTTCCAAGAGACCCAGTACTTC
J gene: TRBJ2-7; D gene: NA; V gene: TRBV7-9; clone size: few; CDR3 protein: CASSLQMTAYEQYF; CDR3 DNA: TGTGCCAGCAGCCTACAGATGACAGCCTACGAGCAGTACTTC
J gene: TRBJ2-7; D gene: NA; V gene: TRBV12-3/TRBV12-4; clone size: NA; CDR3 protein: CASSPRFYYEQYF; CDR3 DNA: TGTGCCAGCAGTCCCCGGTTTTACTACGAGCAGTACTTC
J gene: TRBJ1-4; D gene: NA; V gene: TRBV14; clone size: many; CDR3 protein: CASSQLGQLNEKLFF; CDR3 DNA: TGTGCCAGCAGCCAGCTCGGACAGCTTAATGAAAAACTGTTTTTT
J gene: TRBJ2-3; D gene: NA; V gene: TRBV20-1; clone size: few; CDR3 protein: CSAWIEGTDTQYF; CDR3 DNA: TGCAGTGCGTGGATCGAGGGCACAGATACGCAGTATTTT
J gene: TRBJ1-4; D gene: NA; V gene: TRBV5-5; clone size: NA; CDR3 protein: CASSFARGGNFGKLFF; CDR3 DNA: TGTGCCAGCAGCTTCGCGCGGGGGGGGAATTTTGGAAAACTGTTTTTT
J gene: TRBJ1-1; D gene: NA; V gene: TRBV7-2; clone size: many; CDR3 protein: CASSPDGIQGRTEAFF; CDR3 DNA: TGTGCCAGCAGCCCCGACGGGATCCAGGGGAGGACTGAAGCTTTCTTT
J gene: TRBJ1-6; D gene: NA; V gene: TRBV7-2; clone size: few; CDR3 protein: CASSAEGGAYNSPLHF; CDR3 DNA: TGTGCCAGCAGCGCCGAGGGGGGAGCCTATAATTCACCCCTCCACTTT
J gene: TRBJ2-5; D gene: NA; V gene: TRBV27; clone size: NA; CDR3 protein: CASSLYPGAVQETQYF; CDR3 DNA: TGTGCCAGCAGTTTATACCCGGGGGCGGTACAAGAGACCCAGTACTTC
J gene: TRBJ1-1; D gene: NA; V gene: TRBV7-2; clone size: few; CDR3 protein: CASSLYHRNTEAFF; CDR3 DNA: TGTGCCAGCAGCTTATATCACAGGAACACTGAAGCTTTCTTT
J gene: TRBJ2-3; D gene: NA; V gene: TRBV7-2; clone size: few; CDR3 protein: CASSRGERDTQYF; CDR3 DNA: TGTGCCAGCAGCCGGGGAGAAAGGGATACGCAGTATTTT
J gene: TRBJ2-5; D gene: TRBD2; V gene: TRBV5-1; clone size: NA; CDR3 protein: CASSLIGTREETQYF; CDR3 DNA: TGCGCCAGCAGCTTGATCGGGACTAGGGAAGAGACCCAGTACTTC
J gene: TRBJ1-3; D gene: NA; V gene: TRBV7-8; clone size: few; CDR3 protein: CASSSWTGTSGNTIYF; CDR3 DNA: TGTGCCAGCAGTTCCTGGACGGGAACCTCTGGAAACACCATATATTTT
J gene: TRBJ1-2; D gene: NA; V gene: TRBV12-3/TRBV12-4; clone size: few; CDR3 protein: CASRLPGSYGYTF; CDR3 DNA: TGTGCCAGCAGGCTACCGGGAAGTTATGGCTACACCTTC
J gene: TRBJ2-5; D gene: NA; V gene: TRBV20-1; clone size: NA; CDR3 protein: CSARQGFAETQYF; CDR3 DNA: TGCAGTGCTAGACAGGGGTTTGCAGAGACCCAGTACTTC
J gene: TRBJ2-5; D gene: NA; V gene: TRBV21-1; clone size: NA; CDR3 protein: CASSAPPHQGPPLQETQYF; CDR3 DNA: TGTGCCAGCAGCGCCCCGCCCCACCAGGGGCCACCTCTTCAAGAGACCCAGTACTTC
J gene: TRBJ2-1; D gene: TRBD2; V gene: TRBV5-1; clone size: many; CDR3 protein: CASSLARTRDYNEQFF; CDR3 DNA: TGCGCCAGCAGCTTGGCCCGGACTAGGGATTACAATGAGCAGTTCTTC
J gene: TRBJ1-2; D gene: TRBD1; V gene: TRBV25-1; clone size: NA; CDR3 protein: CASRGQTGYGYTF; CDR3 DNA: TGTGCCAGCAGGGGACAGACAGGCTATGGCTACACCTTC
J gene: TRBJ1-6; D gene: TRBD1; V gene: TRBV7-9; clone size: few; CDR3 protein: CASSSGQRASPLHF; CDR3 DNA: TGTGCCAGCAGCTCGGGACAGCGTGCTTCACCCCTCCACTTT
J gene: TRBJ1-3; D gene: TRBD1; V gene: TRBV7-2; clone size: NA; CDR3 protein: CASSFASNRGSGNTIYF; CDR3 DNA: TGTGCCAGCAGCTTTGCTTCAAACAGGGGCTCTGGAAACACCATATATTTT
J gene: TRBJ2-3; D gene: NA; V gene: TRBV2; clone size: NA; CDR3 protein: CASKRDWNSDTQYF; CDR3 DNA: TGTGCCAGCAAGAGGGACTGGAACTCAGATACGCAGTATTTT